The next 22 T cell receptor beta chains were all read from a single sample in a study of identical twins. Each CDR3 protein gets one entry after TCRdb re-called the 5' RACE reads with MiXCR. The sample holds about 500,000 distinct CDR3 sequences, over 11% seen once. This sample also appeared in a second study, on yellow fever vaccine responses in identical twins.

The sequenced sample was CD4+ T cells sorted from blood. All receptors derive from a woman in her late teens or twenties in good health.

This clonotype has only a few counts. The J gene is TRBJ2-6, the V gene TRBV4-2; the D call may be TRBD1 or TRBD2 (5 bases each). CDR3 size: 13 residues. Germline values: CDR1 LGHNA, CDR2 YNFKEQ. V was cut by 0 bases and J by 12 bases, with 9 bases left in between. The CDR3 protein is CASSQEGRSVLTF. DNA of the CDR3: TGTGCCAGCAGCCAAGAGGGACGGAGCGTCCTGACTTTC.

This clonotype was counted only a few times. V usage is TRBV7-2 and J usage is TRBJ1-3, with 8 bases aligning to TRBD1. The CDR3 is 16 amino acids. The V gene end was trimmed by 2 bases and the J gene end by 4 bases; junction bases not matched to a gene: 7. The germline V gene encodes CDR1 SGHTA and CDR2 FQGNSA. CDR3 region: CASSLTPSGGGNTIYF. The CDR3 nucleotides are TGTGCCAGCAGCTTAACCCCCTCAGGGGGCGGAAACACCATATATTTT.

This clonotype was detected ten times or more. This rearrangement joins TRBV12-3 or TRBV12-4 to TRBJ2-1; 8 positions agree with TRBD1. V trimming: 6 bases; J trimming: 8 bases; junction bases outside the gene matches: 6. This CDR3 is 13 amino acids long. CDR3 DNA sequence: TGTGCCAGCAGCCCTCGACAGGGGTATGAGCAGTTCTTC. As protein: CASSPRQGYEQFF.

This chain links TRBV5-1 with TRBJ2-7; D may be TRBD2 (5 bases). V lost 4 bases and J lost 6, with 20 bases in between. The CDR3 has 15 residues. CDR1 and CDR2 (germline): SGHRS, YFSETQ. The CDR3 coding sequence is TGCGCCAGCAGCCCCTCCGCCGGGAACGAAGGCGAGCAGTACTTC. This codes for CASSPSAGNEGEQYF.

The CDR3, as DNA: TGCGCCAGCGAGGCTAGCGGGAGTTATCTTAACAATGAGCAGTTCTTC. As protein: CASEASGSYLNNEQFF. The chain carries TRBV4-1 and TRBJ2-1; 10 bases fit TRBD2. The length of the CDR3 is 16 residues. V dropped 8 bases and J dropped 5; count of bases not matched to a gene: 12. CDR1 and CDR2 from the germline V gene are MGHRA and YSYEKL.

This clonotype has more than one count but fewer than ten. The chain carries TRBV12-3 or TRBV12-4 and TRBJ1-4; 10 nucleotides align to TRBD1. The CDR3 is made up of 17 amino acids. The junction had 6 bases not matched to a gene; V was cut back by 5 bases and J by 0 bases. Written as DNA, the CDR3 is TGTGCCAGCAGTCTCTGGACAGGGGGTGCAACTAATGAAAAACTGTTTTTT. Protein product: CASSLWTGGATNEKLFF.

This clonotype has only a few counts. The junction shows a germline mismatch at one end, possibly a read error. The V and J genes are TRBV6-5 and TRBJ2-5; D remains ambiguous. Germline V gene sequence: CDR1 MNHEY, CDR2 SVGAGI. The CDR3 sequence is 14 residues long. In DNA form, the CDR3 reads TGTGCCAGCAGGTACTCGGAGCCGACGGAGACCCAGTACTTC. Amino acid sequence: CASRYSEPTETQYF.

The chain uses TRBV10-3 and TRBJ2-5, with D tentatively TRBD2 (6 bases). The germline CDR1 and CDR2 sequences are ENHRY and SYGVKD. The CDR3 contains 15 residues. Trimming stripped 1 base from V and 2 bases from J, with 11 bases between. The CDR3 DNA is TGTGCCATCAGTGAGTTGCGGGATTCTCAAGAGACCCAGTACTTC. It yields the protein CAISELRDSQETQYF.

Many counts were recorded for this clonotype. The chain's CDR3 is CASGREETQYF. The CDR3 DNA reads as TGTGCCAGCGGCCGGGAAGAGACCCAGTACTTC. This chain joins TRBV28 and TRBJ2-5; no reliable D call. In germline, CDR1 is MDHEN, CDR2 SYDVKM. The CDR3 has 11 amino acids. With 8 bases removed from V and 3 bases from J, the gap between germline ends came to 7 bases.

V gene TRBV12-3 or TRBV12-4 combines with J gene TRBJ2-1; 15 positions match TRBD2. The CDR3 runs 19 residues. Germline trimming cut 8 bases from V and 2 bases from J; bases unmatched to any gene: 13. CDR3 in DNA: TGTGCCAGCTGTCCAGGACTAGCGGGGGGGCCAAAGGCCTACAATGAGCAGTTCTTC. Translated, it gives CASCPGLAGGPKAYNEQFF.

V is TRBV30 and J is TRBJ2-1, with 7 nucleotides matching TRBD1. The CDR3 totals 14 residues. Germline V gene data show CDR1 as GTSNPN and CDR2 as SVGIG (reference sequence). The V segment lost 8 bases and the J segment 3 bases; nucleotides outside the gene matches: 10. CDR3 bases: TGTGCCACACAGCTGGGACAGATCTACAATGAGCAGTTCTTC. It codes for CATQLGQIYNEQFF.

This clonotype has ten or more counts. The CDR3 coding sequence is TGCGCCAGCAGCCAAGTCGCACAGATGAACACTGAAGCTTTCTTT. Its translation is CASSQVAQMNTEAFF. The chain uses TRBV4-3 and TRBJ1-1; D unresolved. The CDR3 extends over 15 amino acids. Looked up from germline, CDR1 is LGHNA and CDR2 is YSLEER. Trimming removed 1 base from V and 0 bases from J, with 9 bases in between.

This clonotype was counted a few times. Just one base apart from a much larger clone, this may be a read error. The chain joins TRBV7-6 to TRBJ1-5; D is uncertain. Deletions cut 1 base from V and 4 bases from J, with 5 bases between. The CDR3 extends over 13 amino acids. Germline V gene data show CDR1 as SGHVS and CDR2 as FNYEAQ. The CDR3 spells CASSLEENQPQHF. In nucleotides, the CDR3 is TGTGCCAGCAGCTTAGAGGAGAATCAGCCCCAGCATTTT.

V gene TRBV6-6 combines with J gene TRBJ1-4; D not certain. Germline V lookup: CDR1 MNHNY, CDR2 SVGAGI (reference sequence). Trimming removed 6 bases from V and 4 bases from J, with 9 bases in between. This CDR3 region has 13 residues. This CDR3 is CASRTDGNEKLFF. The CDR3 DNA is TGTGCCAGCAGAACGGACGGTAATGAAAAACTGTTTTTT.

The chain combines TRBV20-1 with TRBJ1-1, with D perhaps matching TRBD1 (5 bases). Germline loops: CDR1 DFQATT, CDR2 SNEGSKA (reference sequence). This CDR3 has 12 amino acids. V lost 6 bases, J lost 5 bases, and 13 bases lay in between. CDR3 coding DNA: TGCAGTGCCATCCATGGGGGGACTGAAGCTTTCTTT. It translates to CSAIHGGTEAFF.

This sequence joins TRBV7-2 and TRBJ2-7, with D unresolved. CDR1 SGHTA and CDR2 FQGNSA come from the germline V gene. V was cut by 5 bases and J by 4 bases, with 15 bases left in between. The CDR3 extends over 14 amino acids. This CDR3 reads CASSPVVGQYEQYF. The CDR3 region has the DNA TGTGCCAGCAGCCCAGTCGTCGGCCAATACGAGCAGTACTTC.

The rearrangement joins TRBV6-1 to TRBJ2-5; D ambiguous. CDR1 is MNHNS and CDR2 is SASEGT in the germline V gene. The germline V and J ends were trimmed by 3 bases and 4 bases, with 9 bases remaining between them. The CDR3 sequence is 13 residues long. CDR3 residues: CASSETYLETQYF. DNA for the CDR3: TGTGCCAGCAGTGAGACTTACTTAGAGACCCAGTACTTC.

This clonotype was counted between two and nine times. This chain links TRBV3-1 with TRBJ1-1; 9 bases fit TRBD1. The CDR3 is 15 residues long. The V segment lost 4 bases and the J segment 4 bases; nucleotides outside the gene matches: 7. CDR1 and CDR2 (germline): LGHDT, YNNKEL (reference sequence). The CDR3 DNA reads as TGTGCCAGCAGCCTCACAGGGGGCCCGGCCACTGAAGCTTTCTTT. It specifies CASSLTGGPATEAFF.

This clonotype has a handful of counts. The genes are TRBV4-1 and TRBJ2-1; D is perhaps TRBD2 (5 bases). The CDR3 loop spans 18 amino acids. Trimming removed 1 base at V and 0 bases at J, with 16 bases between. Germline V gives CDR1 MGHRA, CDR2 YSYEKL. The CDR3 nucleotides read TGCGCCAGCAGCCAAGTTCCCGCGGGCGCGATCTCCTACAATGAGCAGTTCTTC. This encodes CASSQVPAGAISYNEQFF.

Many counts were recorded for this clonotype. The chain employs TRBV5-1 and TRBJ2-7; 7 bases are a match to TRBD1. V lost 0 bases, J lost 5 bases, and 2 bases stayed unmatched. This CDR3 is built from 13 residues. Germline lookup yields CDR1 SGHRS and CDR2 YFSETQ. This CDR3 is CASSLAGGHEQYF. The CDR3 coding sequence is TGCGCCAGCAGCTTGGCAGGGGGACACGAGCAGTACTTC.

The chain combines TRBV2 with TRBJ2-3; possibly TRBD1 for D (7 bases). From germline, CDR1 is SNHLY and CDR2 FYNNEI. Trimming cost V 6 bases and J 2 bases, with 12 bases left between them. CDR3 length: 14 amino acids. The chain's CDR3 is CASSAGQITDTQYF. The DNA of the CDR3 is TGTGCCAGCAGCGCGGGACAGATCACAGATACGCAGTATTTT.

The V call is TRBV27, the J call TRBJ1-3; D is uncertain. The CDR3 runs 17 residues. Germline V gives CDR1 MNHEY, CDR2 SMNVEV (reference sequence). V was clipped by 0 bases and J by 0 bases, with 12 bases between them. This CDR3 reads CASSLSMGALSGNTIYF. CDR3 nucleotide sequence: TGTGCCAGCAGTTTATCGATGGGTGCCCTCTCTGGAAACACCATATATTTT.